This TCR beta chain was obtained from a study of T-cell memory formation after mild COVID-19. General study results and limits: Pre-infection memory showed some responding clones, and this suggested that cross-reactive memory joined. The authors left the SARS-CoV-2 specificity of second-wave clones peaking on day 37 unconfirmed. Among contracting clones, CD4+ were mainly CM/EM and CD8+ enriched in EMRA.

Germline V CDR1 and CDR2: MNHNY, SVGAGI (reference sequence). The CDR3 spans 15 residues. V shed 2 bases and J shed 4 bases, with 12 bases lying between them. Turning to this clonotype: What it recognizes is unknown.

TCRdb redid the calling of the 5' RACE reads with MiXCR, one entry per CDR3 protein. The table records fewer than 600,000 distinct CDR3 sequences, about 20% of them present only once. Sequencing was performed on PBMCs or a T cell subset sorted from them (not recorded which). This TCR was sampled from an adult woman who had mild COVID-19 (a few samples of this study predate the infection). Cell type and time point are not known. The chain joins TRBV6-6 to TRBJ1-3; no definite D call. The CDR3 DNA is TGTGCCAGCAGTTACCCCGGCCATCAAGGAAACACCATATATTTT. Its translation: CASSYPGHQGNTIYF.